Sequencing of this T cell receptor (beta chain) was carried out in a study of T cell responses to AZD1222 COVID-19 vaccine. General study findings and limits: Vaccine-associated CD4 TCRs ranged over spike, dominating at 160-218 and 743-854.

The protocol was immunoSEQ multiplex PCR, while the TCRdb copy is restricted to in-frame clones and leaves out a portion. The sample holds about 79,000 clones, over 75% seen once. Germline V lookup: CDR1 SGHVS, CDR2 FNYEAQ. This CDR3 is 13 amino acids long. Regarding this clone: What it binds is unknown. Its ends do not fully match the called genes, so a read error is possible.

V is TRBV7-6 and J is TRBJ2-3; D call uncertain. This TCR was sampled from an adult in good health. Sequences were derived from peripheral blood, sampled on day 0 of AZD1222 vaccination. CDR3 sequence: CASSLSRTDTQYF. DNA for the CDR3: TGTGCCAGCAGCTTAAGCCGCACGGATACGCAGTATTTT.